This T cell receptor (beta chain) emerged from a study of PD-L1 blockade in urothelial cancer. Study as a whole: Blood samples contained a median 141,255 T cells.

Sequencing used immunoSEQ multiplex PCR; TCRdb keeps in-frame clones, though not all of them. The sample lists 50,000 to 70,000 clones, over 75% occurring once. Germline CDR1 and CDR2: SGHNT and YENEEA. The V and J ends lost 1 base and 0 bases, in that order; junction bases with no gene match: 10. The CDR3 is made up of 18 amino acids. Time point denoted: pretreatment peripheral blood. Material: PBMCs, obtained around atezolizumab (anti-PD-L1) treatment. The TCR comes from a man aged 65 to 79 with urothelial cancer. The chain recombines TRBV11-3 with TRBJ2-3; 7 nucleotides agree with TRBD1. The CDR3 DNA sequence: TGTGCCAGCAGCTTAGGACAGGGCCTCTCCCCTAGCACAGATACGCAGTATTTT. Its translation is CASSLGQGLSPSTDTQYF. Based on the CDR3 plus reference TRBV11-3 and TRBJ2-3, the full variable domain is EAGVVQSPRYKIIEKKQPVAFWCNPISGHNTLYWYLQNLGQGPELLIRYENEEAVDDSQLPKDRFSAERLKGVDSTLKIQPAELGDSAVYLCASSLGQGLSPSTDTQYFGPGTRLTVL.